This is a list of T cell receptor beta chains from one sample in a study of T cells expressing NK-cell markers. After re-calling the 5' RACE reads, TCRdb lists one entry per CDR3 protein, DNA absent. The sample includes roughly 160,000 distinct CDR3 sequences. Sequencing was done on a sample of blood T cells: a sorted CD56 or NKG2C T cell subset, CD4+ or CD8+ T cells, or bulk PBMC T cells (not recorded which). The receptor set was obtained from a man aged 18 to 70 in good health. CDR3s include the opening cysteine and the closing phenylalanine or tryptophan.

J: TRBJ2-5
V: TRBV6-1
CDR3: CASSPGPSRQTQYF

J: TRBJ2-3
V: TRBV11-2
CDR3: CASSLSYPTDTQYF

J: TRBJ2-3
V: TRBV15
CDR3: CATSPEYRGDTQYF

J: TRBJ1-2
V: TRBV9
CDR3: CASSPWGSNYGYTF

J: TRBJ2-3
V: TRBV2
CDR3: CASSSRPLGTDTQYF

J: TRBJ1-2
V: TRBV3-1
CDR3: CASSQGDRHNYGYTF

J: TRBJ2-7
V: TRBV10-3
CDR3: CAISEVAGGTYEQYF

J: TRBJ2-5
V: TRBV1
CDR3: CTSSHRDGQETQYF

J: TRBJ1-2
V: TRBV7-9
CDR3: CASSPDWGGYTF

J: TRBJ2-1
V: TRBV12-3/TRBV12-4
CDR3: CASSFAGTGINEQFF

J: TRBJ1-2
V: TRBV19
CDR3: CATQDRLVDGYTF

J: TRBJ2-5
V: TRBV13
CDR3: CASSKRDGRGETQYF

J: TRBJ1-4
V: TRBV20-1
CDR3: CSARREVRRGEKLFF

J: TRBJ2-5
V: TRBV5-4
CDR3: CASTPLGGGTRGAETQYF

J: TRBJ2-3
V: TRBV4-1
CDR3: CASSQVQTGTSGVADTQYF

J: TRBJ2-1
V: TRBV27
CDR3: CASSFTSSWRAFKFF

J: TRBJ2-7
V: TRBV4-2
CDR3: CASSQDLSGVGEQYF

J: TRBJ1-2
V: TRBV5-1
CDR3: CASSLVSGDYGYTF

J: TRBJ2-1
V: TRBV4-1
CDR3: CASSLPAGGNNEQFF

J: TRBJ2-7
V: TRBV6-1
CDR3: CASRPEGGGLYEQYF

J: TRBJ2-3
V: TRBV5-4
CDR3: CASSCCSGQGAVYF

J: TRBJ2-5
V: TRBV11-2
CDR3: CASTKYGETQYF

J: TRBJ2-5
V: TRBV7-9
CDR3: CASSDDQRFQETQYF

J: TRBJ1-1
V: TRBV9
CDR3: CASSVRGLANTEAFF

J: TRBJ1-6
V: TRBV6-1
CDR3: CASSRDREDSPLHF

J: TRBJ2-7
V: TRBV27
CDR3: CASSLGQGFHEQYF

J: TRBJ2-5
V: TRBV12-5
CDR3: CASGLVLSETQYF

J: TRBJ1-6
V: TRBV19
CDR3: CASSMTGGLGSPLHF

J: TRBJ1-5
V: TRBV2
CDR3: CASTAGAGASQPQHF

J: TRBJ2-1
V: TRBV9
CDR3: CASSVDGVPLVEQFF

J: TRBJ2-5
V: TRBV4-1
CDR3: CASSLGTNQETQYF

J: TRBJ2-1
V: TRBV19
CDR3: CASSEGRYNEQFF

J: TRBJ1-6
V: TRBV6-5
CDR3: CASSYSGGQSSYNSPLHF

J: TRBJ2-7
V: TRBV7-9
CDR3: CASRDRGVVEQYF

J: TRBJ2-2
V: TRBV9
CDR3: CASSVGTTTPTGELFF

J: TRBJ1-1
V: TRBV5-1
CDR3: CASSLAPARLNTEAFF

J: TRBJ2-1
V: TRBV13
CDR3: CASSPDRTGDYNEQFF

J: TRBJ1-4
V: TRBV5-5
CDR3: CASSLQEKKLFF

J: TRBJ2-3
V: TRBV15
CDR3: CATSSGTRDGTDTQYF

J: TRBJ1-2
V: TRBV13
CDR3: CASTTTGANYGYTF

J: TRBJ2-1
V: TRBV9
CDR3: CASSVGSAGDSLPYKQFF

J: TRBJ1-2
V: TRBV12-3/TRBV12-4
CDR3: CASSYQRTNYGYTF

J: TRBJ1-3
V: TRBV2
CDR3: CANRQGASSGNTIYF

J: TRBJ2-7
V: TRBV15
CDR3: CATSRVPRDSSYEQYF

J: TRBJ2-7
V: TRBV6-6
CDR3: CASSYGMGEQYF

J: TRBJ2-1
V: TRBV7-9
CDR3: CASSPPTGTDNEQFF

J: TRBJ2-3
V: TRBV5-1
CDR3: CASSWTGTSPDTQYF

J: TRBJ1-4
V: TRBV6-1
CDR3: CASSDPPNEKLFF

J: TRBJ1-6
V: TRBV20-1
CDR3: CSARDGSPLHF

J: TRBJ2-1
V: TRBV12-3/TRBV12-4
CDR3: CASTATSGGESYNEQFF

J: TRBJ2-7
V: TRBV11-2
CDR3: CASSSRDSPAPHEQYF

J: TRBJ2-7
V: TRBV6-1
CDR3: CASRVRGSYEQYF

J: TRBJ1-4
V: TRBV9
CDR3: CASSVEGAGNEKLFF

J: TRBJ2-2
V: TRBV7-8
CDR3: CASSWRASGGTGELFF

J: TRBJ2-5
V: TRBV12-3/TRBV12-4
CDR3: CASGNRQETHYF

J: TRBJ1-5
V: TRBV11-2
CDR3: CASSLTGINQPQHF

J: TRBJ1-5
V: TRBV19
CDR3: CASSMGVAGGLQPQHF